Each of the 12 T cell receptor beta chains below was sequenced from the same sample in a study of cytomegalovirus exposure and HLA in healthy donors. TCRdb's copy holds only in-frame clones and misses some; the assay was immunoSEQ multiplex PCR. The data show roughly 90,000 clones, with 85% seen just once and approximately 20% held by the top ten. The source material was PBMCs. The receptors shown here come from a man in his late teens or twenties in good health and CMV-seropositive.

The gene calls are TRBV9 and TRBJ2-7; 10 nucleotides match TRBD2. This CDR3 spans 15 amino acids. J gave up 0 bases and V 4 bases, and 4 bases lay outside the gene matches. Germline CDR1 is SGDLS and CDR2 is YYNGEE. Here the CDR3 DNA reads TGTGCCAGCAGCCCGAGGACTAGCGGCTCCTACGAGCAGTACTTC. Amino acids: CASSPRTSGSYEQYF.

The chain uses TRBV28 and TRBJ2-1; TRBD2 matches 9 bases. The CDR3 sequence is 14 residues long. Germline V gene data show CDR1 as MDHEN and CDR2 as SYDVKM. Trimming cost V 9 bases and J 10 bases; bases outside gene matches: 13. The CDR3 protein is CASSTEREVWEQFF. The CDR3 DNA reads as TGTGCCAGTTCGACGGAGCGGGAGGTGTGGGAGCAGTTCTTC.

The gene calls are TRBV5-4 and TRBJ1-4, with D unclear. This CDR3 has 14 amino acids. Germline lookup yields CDR1 SGHNT and CDR2 YYREEE (reference sequence). With 4 bases removed from V and 9 bases from J, the gap between germline ends came to 16 bases. This CDR3 reads CASSPTQTSQKLFF. The CDR3 coding sequence is TGTGCCAGCAGCCCGACACAAACGTCGCAAAAACTGTTTTTT.

The gene calls are TRBV2 and TRBJ2-5, with D tentatively TRBD1 (6 bases). The CDR3 extends over 13 amino acids. Deletions cut 6 bases from V and 5 bases from J, with 13 bases between. The V gene's germline CDR1 is SNHLY and CDR2 FYNNEI. The CDR3 DNA sequence: TGTGCCAGCAGGGGGGACATAAGGGAGACCCAGTACTTC. Translating gives CASRGDIRETQYF.

The rearrangement uses TRBV4-1 and TRBJ1-2, with D maybe TRBD1 (5 bases). CDR1 and CDR2 from the germline V gene are MGHRA and YSYEKL. The CDR3 covers 14 residues. V lost 4 bases and J 10 bases, leaving 19 bases between the germline ends. The CDR3: CASSRIGGRMYYTF. The CDR3 DNA is TGCGCCAGCAGCCGAATTGGGGGGAGGATGTACTACACCTTC.

The chain recombines TRBV6-5 with TRBJ1-1, with a weak D call TRBD1 (6 bases). The CDR3 loop spans 15 amino acids. From germline, CDR1 is MNHEY and CDR2 SVGAGI. V lost 5 bases, J lost 0 bases, and 13 bases lay in between. CDR3 nucleotides: TGTGCCAGCAGTCAGAAACAGGGAGTGAACACTGAAGCTTTCTTT. It is translated as CASSQKQGVNTEAFF.

V is TRBV6-1 and J is TRBJ2-1; 8 bases fit TRBD1. The germline gives CDR1 MNHNS, CDR2 SASEGT. The V and J ends lost 6 bases and 14 bases, in that order; junction bases with no gene match: 12. The CDR3 length is 13 residues. In DNA, the CDR3 is TGTGCCAGCAGGAACGCAGGGGGCAGGGAGAAGTTCTTC. It encodes CASRNAGGREKFF.

This clone was recorded once. The V call is TRBV4-1, the J call TRBJ2-1, with TRBD2 identical over 9 bases. Unmatched junction bases numbered 9, after V lost 3 bases and J lost 6 bases. The CDR3 runs to 16 residues. Germline V gives CDR1 MGHRA, CDR2 YSYEKL. CDR3 bases: TGCGCCAGCAGCCATCCAACGGGACTAGCACTCAATGAGCAGTTCTTC. Protein sequence: CASSHPTGLALNEQFF.

The rearrangement links TRBV14 to TRBJ1-3; D not resolved. The CDR3 loop spans 16 amino acids. V was clipped by 1 base and J by 0 bases, with 10 bases between them. Germline lookup yields CDR1 SGHDN and CDR2 FVKESK. CDR3 DNA: TGTGCCAGCAGCCAAGGCACCGGGAACTCTGGAAACACCATATATTTT. Protein sequence: CASSQGTGNSGNTIYF.

CDR3 residues: CASSLRSPSNQPQHF. CDR3 DNA sequence: TGTGCCAGCAGTTTAAGGAGCCCTAGCAATCAGCCCCAGCATTTT. This chain links TRBV28 with TRBJ1-5; D unclear. The CDR3 totals 15 residues. V was trimmed by 2 bases and J by 0 bases, leaving 8 bases between them. Germline assignment: CDR1 MDHEN and CDR2 SYDVKM. Filled out from reference TRBV28 and TRBJ1-5, the complete variable domain reads DVKVTQSSRYLVKRTGEKVFLECVQDMDHENMFWYRQDPGLGLRLIYFSYDVKMKEKGDIPEGYSVSREKKERFSLILESASTNQTSMYLCASSLRSPSNQPQHFGDGTRLSIL.

The chain joins TRBV25-1 to TRBJ2-6; weak D call: TRBD1 (6 bases). Germline CDR1 is MGHDK and CDR2 is SYGVNS. This CDR3 is 18 amino acids long. Trimming left V 2 bases short and J 0 bases short, with 14 bases between. In DNA, the CDR3 is TGTGCCAGCAGTGAAGGCGGCAGGGGCGACTCTGGGGCCAACGTCCTGACTTTC. Its translation: CASSEGGRGDSGANVLTF.

The CDR3 reads CASSVSSGTDTQYF. CDR3 sequence (DNA): TGTGCCAGCAGCGTTTCAAGCGGCACAGATACGCAGTATTTT. V usage is TRBV9 and J usage is TRBJ2-3, with D unclear. The CDR3 contains 14 residues. Germline CDR1 is SGDLS and CDR2 is YYNGEE. The V end was cut by 2 bases, the J end by 1 base, with 8 bases between.